This TCR beta chain was captured by sequencing in a study of blood T cell repertoires in COVID-19. This table comes from immunoSEQ multiplex PCR, and its TCRdb copy is limited to in-frame clones, with some not included. This table has 45,000 to 50,000 clones, around 86% appearing once. The germline CDR1 and CDR2 sequences are SGDLS and YYNGEE. The CDR3 runs 15 residues. Trimming took 0 bases from V and 8 from J; bases not matched to a gene: 8. This clone was counted a few times. The same CDR3 is also encoded by other DNA sequences in this sample. The receptor comes from a man aged 60-69 years with active COVID-19. Sequencing was carried out using peripheral blood. The V gene is TRBV9, the J gene TRBJ2-1, with 7 bases matching TRBD2. The CDR3 loop reads CASSVAGSGGDEQFF. The CDR3 DNA is TGTGCCAGCAGCGTAGCGGGCTCGGGAGGCGATGAGCAGTTCTTC.